Below, 20 T cell receptor beta chains from the same sample are listed, as sequenced in a study of brain T cells in children with intractable seizures. TCRdb's table, derived via immunoSEQ multiplex PCR, lists solely in-frame clones and lacks some. The sample holds 50,000 to 75,000 clones; roughly 95% are singletons and the top ten take around 0.4%. Sequenced material: peripheral blood, taken at surgery. These receptor sequences come from a boy under two years old with focal cortical dysplasia and intractable seizures.

This chain joins TRBV3-1 (or the pseudogene TRBV3-2) and TRBJ2-1, with 10 bases matching TRBD2. The CDR3 sequence is 17 residues long. Germline CDR1 is LGHDT and CDR2 is YNNKEL (reference sequence). The junction had 11 bases not matched to a gene; V was cut back by 0 bases and J by 9 bases. CDR3 in DNA: TGTGCCAGCAGCCAAGATTTAAGCGGGAGGGCCCGTGGTGAGCAGTTCTTC. This gives the protein CASSQDLSGRARGEQFF.

The chain recombines TRBV7-2 with TRBJ2-5, with D uncertain. This CDR3 has 15 amino acids. Trimming took off 5 bases at V and 0 bases at J, with 13 bases between the two ends. CDR1 SGHTA and CDR2 FQGNSA come from the germline V gene. This chain's CDR3 is CASSPPTAYQETQYF. In DNA form, the CDR3 reads TGTGCCAGCAGCCCACCGACGGCGTACCAAGAGACCCAGTACTTC.

The V gene is TRBV19, the J gene TRBJ1-2, with 8 bases identical to TRBD1. Trimming at V came to 7 bases and at J to 7 bases, leaving 11 bases not matched to a gene. Looked up from germline, CDR1 is LNHDA and CDR2 is SQIVND (reference sequence). The CDR3 sequence is 14 residues long. The CDR3 reads CASTGFVGQAGYTF. CDR3 coding DNA: TGTGCCAGTACCGGCTTCGTGGGACAGGCTGGCTACACCTTC.

This sequence joins TRBV4-1 and TRBJ1-5, with TRBD1 as a possible D gene (6 bases). V was shortened by 1 base and J by 0 bases, with 7 bases between the two germline ends. Germline lookup yields CDR1 MGHRA and CDR2 YSYEKL. CDR3 length: 15 residues. In nucleotides, the CDR3 is TGCGCCAGCAGCCAAGTAGGGGGTAGCAATCAGCCCCAGCATTTT. The encoded protein is CASSQVGGSNQPQHF.

The V and J genes are TRBV12-3 or TRBV12-4 and TRBJ1-5; no reliable D call. Deletions cut 3 bases from V and 4 bases from J, with 4 bases between. The CDR3 loop spans 12 amino acids. The CDR3 coding sequence is TGTGCCAGCAGTTTTGGAAATCAGCCCCAGCATTTT. As protein: CASSFGNQPQHF.

This clone was seen more than once but under ten times. The chain has TRBV19 and TRBJ2-5; maybe TRBD1 (6 bases). Germline V gene data show CDR1 as LNHDA and CDR2 as SQIVND (reference sequence). Trimming stripped 4 bases from V and 1 base from J, with 7 bases between. CDR3 size: 13 residues. For the CDR3, the DNA is TGTGCCAGTAGTACCAGGGGCCAAGAGACCCAGTACTTC. As protein: CASSTRGQETQYF.

The chain combines TRBV19 with TRBJ2-3; D tentatively fits TRBD1 or TRBD2 (6 bases each). The CDR3 has 16 amino acids. Trimming removed 4 bases at V and 4 bases at J, with 18 bases between. Germline V gene sequence: CDR1 LNHDA, CDR2 SQIVND (reference sequence). The CDR3 spells CASSTPRGLGSDTQYF. CDR3 sequence (DNA): TGTGCCAGTAGTACGCCACGGGGGCTCGGATCAGATACGCAGTATTTT.

This clone was detected only a few times. The chain joins TRBV7-9 to TRBJ2-7, with 9 bases that match TRBD2. V lost 2 bases to trimming and J lost 2 bases; unmatched junction nucleotides: 4. Germline loops: CDR1 SEHNR, CDR2 FQNEAQ (reference sequence). This CDR3 spans 15 amino acids. CDR3 sequence reads: CASSLQAGGPYEQYF. The CDR3 DNA reads as TGTGCCAGCAGCTTACAAGCGGGGGGTCCCTACGAGCAGTACTTC.

CDR3 in amino acids: CASSLKGSTYEQFF. For the CDR3, the DNA is TGTGCCAGCAGTTTGAAGGGCTCTACATATGAGCAGTTCTTC. The V gene is TRBV27, the J gene TRBJ2-1; D not certain. This CDR3 spans 14 amino acids. Germline V lookup: CDR1 MNHEY, CDR2 SMNVEV (reference sequence). Trimming cost V 3 bases and J 8 bases, with 14 bases left between them.

This chain joins TRBV5-6 and TRBJ1-5; no clear D. CDR3 length equals 18 residues. The germline V gene encodes CDR1 SGHDT and CDR2 YYEEEE. V dropped 1 base and J dropped 0 bases, with 17 bases sitting between them. The CDR3 loop reads CASSLYFTGGRSNQPQHF. CDR3 in DNA: TGTGCCAGCAGCTTGTATTTCACTGGTGGCCGTAGCAATCAGCCCCAGCATTTT.

The rearrangement joins TRBV6-1 to TRBJ1-1, with TRBD1 as a possible D gene (5 bases). In germline, CDR1 is MNHNS, CDR2 SASEGT. Trimming took 5 bases from V and 3 from J, leaving 13 bases between them. The CDR3 is 14 residues long. CDR3 DNA sequence: TGTGCCAGCAGTTATGGGGGATGGCACACTGAAGCTTTCTTT. It is translated as CASSYGGWHTEAFF.

The V gene is TRBV4-2, the J gene TRBJ1-5, with 7 bases aligning to TRBD1. Germline loops: CDR1 LGHNA, CDR2 YNFKEQ. The trim removed 6 bases at V and 5 bases at J, leaving 10 bases unmatched. CDR3 length equals 15 residues. The CDR3 reads CASSQTRGADQPQHF. CDR3 coding DNA: TGTGCCAGCAGTCAAACCAGGGGGGCGGATCAGCCCCAGCATTTT.

V usage is TRBV15 and J usage is TRBJ1-1, with 7 bases matching TRBD1. Germline loops: CDR1 LNHNV, CDR2 YYDKDF (reference sequence). The CDR3 loop spans 15 amino acids. V lost 0 bases to trimming and J lost 8 bases; unmatched junction nucleotides: 9. The CDR3 coding sequence is TGTGCCACCAGCAGAGAGTACAGGGGAGGAGAGGAAGCTTTCTTT. It yields the protein CATSREYRGGEEAFF.

The CDR3: CASSLWKSDRGLLGANVLTF. The CDR3, as DNA: TGTGCCAGCAGTTTATGGAAGAGCGACAGAGGTCTCCTCGGGGCCAACGTCCTGACTTTC. The rearrangement joins TRBV28 to TRBJ2-6; maybe TRBD1 (5 bases). CDR1 and CDR2 (germline): MDHEN, SYDVKM. Between the trimmed V and J ends, which lost 0 bases and 4 bases, there was a span of 22 bases. This CDR3 comprises 20 residues.

This sequence joins TRBV5-1 and TRBJ2-7; D is possibly TRBD1 (6 bases). The CDR3 loop spans 14 amino acids. Germline lookup yields CDR1 SGHRS and CDR2 YFSETQ. The ends were cut back, 0 bases at V and 6 bases at J, with 13 bases in the middle. The CDR3 sequence is CASSLASGAGEQYF. The CDR3 region has the DNA TGCGCCAGCAGCTTGGCCTCAGGGGCGGGCGAGCAGTACTTC.

V gene TRBV3-1 (or the pseudogene TRBV3-2) combines with J gene TRBJ2-3; 7 bases align to TRBD1. The germline CDR1 and CDR2 sequences are LGHDT and YNNKEL (reference sequence). V gave up 1 base and J gave up 3 bases; unmatched junction bases: 4. This CDR3 is 15 amino acids long. In DNA, the CDR3 is TGTGCCAGCAGCCAAGGTACAGGGGTGACAGATACGCAGTATTTT. Translation gives CASSQGTGVTDTQYF.

The chain combines TRBV10-3 with TRBJ2-3; possible D gene TRBD1, 6 bases. The CDR3 sequence is 13 residues long. V dropped 6 bases and J dropped 6 bases, with 13 bases sitting between them. Germline CDR1 reads ENHRY; CDR2 reads SYGVKD. The CDR3 nucleotides are TGTGCCATCAGGAAAGGACAGACCGATACGCAGTATTTT. Translation: CAIRKGQTDTQYF.

The J gene is TRBJ1-2, the V gene TRBV5-4; D is unclear. Germline V gives CDR1 SGHNT, CDR2 YYREEE (reference sequence). The CDR3 extends over 17 amino acids. Trimming removed 1 base from V and 1 base from J, with 17 bases in between. Here the CDR3 DNA reads TGTGCCAGCAGCTTGAAACCGGGCCGTACTCTTAACTATGGCTACACCTTC. Protein sequence: CASSLKPGRTLNYGYTF. The entire variable domain, with the rest obtained from reference TRBV5-4 and TRBJ1-2, is as follows: ETGVTQSPTHLIKTRGQQVTLRCSSQSGHNTVSWYQQALGQGPQFIFQYYREEENGRGNFPPRFSGLQFPNYSSELNVNALELDDSALYLCASSLKPGRTLNYGYTFGSGTRLTVV.

V and J are TRBV7-9 and TRBJ1-5; maybe TRBD1 (6 bases). Per germline, CDR1 SEHNR and CDR2 FQNEAQ (reference sequence). This CDR3 has 14 residues. Trimming left V 5 bases short and J 3 bases short, with 11 bases between. CDR3 residues: CASSNTGNNQPQHF. The CDR3 region has the DNA TGTGCCAGCAGCAACACAGGGAACAATCAGCCCCAGCATTTT. The full variable domain, with the rest looked up from reference TRBV7-9 and TRBJ1-5, is DTGVSQNPRHKITKRGQNVTFRCDPISEHNRLYWYRQTLGQGPEFLTYFQNEAQLEKSRLLSDRFSAERPKGSFSTLEIQRTEQGDSAMYLCASSNTGNNQPQHFGDGTRLSIL.

The chain links TRBV9 to TRBJ1-5; no firm D call. Germline assignment: CDR1 SGDLS and CDR2 YYNGEE. Trimming removed 0 bases at V and 0 bases at J, with 7 bases between. The CDR3 length is 15 residues. The CDR3 nucleotides read TGTGCCAGCAGCGTAGATAGCTATAGCAATCAGCCCCAGCATTTT. It translates to CASSVDSYSNQPQHF.